Listed below are T cell receptor beta chains from one sample, sequenced in a study of blood T cells in healthy people across ages. One entry per CDR3 protein results from TCRdb running MiXCR on the 5' RACE reads. The top ten hold 4% of the sample, which has roughly 1.5 million distinct CDR3 sequences, 42% seen once. Input material: blood. The receptors here all came from a woman aged 18-29 years in good health. Each CDR3 is given with its conserved first and last residue. A D gene is named only where the DNA matches it firmly. Where a row states a size, it is once, few, many or the class of an expanded clone; other rows omit it.

CDR3aa	CDR3nt	abundance	d_gene	v_gene	j_gene
CASSVPGSDEQFF	TGTGCCAGCAGCGTTCCGGGGAGCGATGAGCAGTTCTTC	.	.	TRBV9	TRBJ2-1
CASSGPLGRHPTDTQYF	TGTGCCAGCAGTGGCCCGTTGGGGCGGCACCCCACAGATACGCAGTATTTT	few	.	TRBV25-1	TRBJ2-3
CSARDRGTRQFF	TGCAGTGCTAGAGATCGAGGCACACGGCAGTTCTTC	.	.	TRBV20-1	TRBJ2-1
CASSLVVYMNTEAFF	TGTGCCAGCAGCTTAGTTGTGTACATGAACACTGAAGCTTTCTTT	.	.	TRBV11-2	TRBJ1-1
CASSSEVPAAGQPQHF	TGTGCCAGCAGTTCCGAAGTCCCCGCAGCGGGACAGCCCCAGCATTTT	few	.	TRBV12-3/TRBV12-4	TRBJ1-5
CASSHLGEGNTEAFF	TGTGCCAGCAGCCATCTTGGGGAAGGGAACACTGAAGCTTTCTTT	.	.	TRBV3-1	TRBJ1-1
CASSSMSRQGLINMNTEAFF	TGTGCCAGCAGTTCAATGTCTCGACAGGGCTTAATTAATATGAACACTGAAGCTTTCTTT	many	TRBD1	TRBV12-3/TRBV12-4	TRBJ1-1
CASSYQREFGYTF	TGTGCCAGCAGTTACCAGAGGGAGTTTGGCTACACCTTC	few	.	TRBV7-2	TRBJ1-2
CASRSRRRTDTQYF	TGTGCCAGCAGGTCTAGACGACGCACAGATACGCAGTATTTT	.	.	TRBV6-5	TRBJ2-3
CASSYRDRSQPQHF	TGTGCCAGCAGTTACCGGGACAGGTCGCAGCCCCAGCATTTT	few	TRBD1	TRBV28	TRBJ1-5
CASRNTGQGEYNSPLHF	TGTGCCAGCAGAAACACGGGACAGGGAGAGTATAATTCACCCCTCCACTTT	.	TRBD1	TRBV6-1	TRBJ1-6
CASSSERVPGNTIYF	TGTGCCAGCAGTTCAGAACGGGTGCCCGGAAACACCATATATTTT	.	.	TRBV12-3/TRBV12-4	TRBJ1-3
CASLVDSYEQYF	TGTGCCAGCCTAGTGGACTCCTACGAGCAGTACTTC	.	.	TRBV28	TRBJ2-7